Listed below are T cell receptor beta chains from one sample, sequenced in a study of cytomegalovirus exposure and HLA in healthy donors. Some clones are missing from TCRdb's copy, which holds only in-frame ones; the method was immunoSEQ multiplex PCR. The sample contains 170,000 or so clones, about 86% of which appear only once. The source material was PBMCs. The source of these receptors is a woman between 18 and 30 years old in good health and CMV-seropositive. Each CDR3 is given with its conserved first and last residue. D genes are given only for firm matches. For some rows the clone size is stated as once, few or many, or as a class when expanded; others skip it.

d_call	v_call	j_call	clone_size	cdr3_nt	cdr3_aa
-	TRBV5-6	TRBJ2-7	-	TGTGCCAGCAGCCTTGGGGAAAACAGACGGTCCACAGGCTACGAGCAGTACTTC	CASSLGENRRSTGYEQYF
-	TRBV5-8	TRBJ1-1	-	TGTGCCAGCAGCCCAAACACTGAAGCTTTCTTT	CASSPNTEAFF
TRBD1	TRBV11-2	TRBJ2-7	-	TGTGCCAGCAGCACCGTCCGGGACAGGGGAGGGTACGAGCAGTACTTC	CASSTVRDRGGYEQYF
TRBD1	TRBV4-1	TRBJ1-2	-	TGCGCCAGCAGCCAAGTTCCGGGACAGGGGGTAAGAGGCTACACCTTC	CASSQVPGQGVRGYTF
-	TRBV7-3	TRBJ1-1	-	TGTGCCAGCAGCTTACTAAGGGGTTCGACTGAAGCTTTCTTT	CASSLLRGSTEAFF
-	TRBV6-6	TRBJ1-6	few	TGTGCCGAGTCTAGCTCCTATAATTCACCCCTCCACTTT	CAESSSYNSPLHF
-	TRBV5-1	TRBJ1-2	-	TGCGCCAGCAGCTTGGAAGGAGCCTATAGCGGCTACACCTTC	CASSLEGAYSGYTF
-	TRBV6-4	TRBJ2-7	-	TGTGCCAGCAGTCTACGGGACACCTCCTACGAGCAGTACTTC	CASSLRDTSYEQYF
TRBD1	TRBV7-6	TRBJ2-7	-	TGTGCCAGCAGCTTAGGGGAGACAGGGTACGAGCAGTACTTC	CASSLGETGYEQYF
-	TRBV13	TRBJ2-7	-	TGTGCCAGCAGCTTCACAGGGTCCTCCTACGAGCAGTACTTC	CASSFTGSSYEQYF
TRBD1	TRBV7-2	TRBJ1-2	-	TGTGCCAGCAGCCTGACAGGGGTGGGCTACACCTTC	CASSLTGVGYTF
-	TRBV27	TRBJ2-2	once	TGTGCCAGCAGTTTATCGGGGGCGCGGATTACCGGGGAGCTGTTTTTT	CASSLSGARITGELFF
-	TRBV7-3	TRBJ2-7	-	TGTGCCAGCAGCCGCTCAGGGGCGATGATCCACGAGCAGTACTTC	CASSRSGAMIHEQYF
-	TRBV7-3	TRBJ1-2	-	TGTGCCAGCAGCCCGGACAGTAACTATGGCTACACCTTC	CASSPDSNYGYTF
TRBD1	TRBV5-1	TRBJ1-5	once	TGCGCCAGCAGCTTGGGGTCGGGACAGGGGTATCAGCCCCAGCATTTT	CASSLGSGQGYQPQHF
-	TRBV18	TRBJ1-2	-	TGTGCCAGCTCCCCCACCAACCCCAATACAGGGTTCGGCTACACCTTC	CASSPTNPNTGFGYTF
-	TRBV18	TRBJ2-1	-	TGTGCCAGCTCACCATCCTTGGCCGATGAGCAGTTCTTC	CASSPSLADEQFF
-	TRBV7-2	TRBJ2-1	-	TGTGCCAGCAGCCTACCGAGCAATGAGCAGTTCTTC	CASSLPSNEQFF
-	TRBV11-2	TRBJ1-1	-	TGTGCCAGCAGCCGGGCGGGGGCTGAAGCTTTCTTT	CASSRAGAEAFF
TRBD1	TRBV9	TRBJ1-1	-	TGTGCCAGCAGCGGACGATGGGACAGATCGAACACTGAAGCTTTCTTT	CASSGRWDRSNTEAFF
-	TRBV5-1	TRBJ2-7	-	TGCGCCAGCAGCTTGGCGTCGGGATTCTACGAGCAGTACTTC	CASSLASGFYEQYF
TRBD2	TRBV5-4	TRBJ2-2	-	TGTGCCAGCAGCTTACCTAGCGGGGCGAACACCGGGGAGCTGTTTTTT	CASSLPSGANTGELFF
-	TRBV7-8	TRBJ1-4	-	TGTGCCAGCAGCTTAAGATGGACAGTGCCAGGCGAAAAACTGTTTTTT	CASSLRWTVPGEKLFF
-	TRBV10-3	TRBJ2-2	-	TGTGCCATCAGTGGCCGACAGAACACCGGGGAGCTGTTTTTT	CAISGRQNTGELFF
TRBD2	TRBV4-2	TRBJ2-3	-	TGTGCCAGCAGCCATACTAGCGGGGGGGCAGATACGCAGTATTTT	CASSHTSGGADTQYF
-	TRBV20-1	TRBJ2-1	-	TGCAGTGCTTATGGGGGAGGTGAGCAGTTCTTC	CSAYGGGEQFF
TRBD2	TRBV2	TRBJ2-3	-	TGTGCCAGCAGCGTCCAAATAGCGGGGGGGCGGAACACAGATACGCAGTATTTT	CASSVQIAGGRNTDTQYF
-	TRBV19	TRBJ2-3	-	TGTGCCAGTAGTGGGCGAGGGCAGCCAGAGCGGCCAGATACGCAGTATTTT	CASSGRGQPERPDTQYF
-	TRBV4-3	TRBJ1-5	-	TGCGCCAGCAGCCAAGGCCGATCCGGTAATCAGCCCCAGCATTTT	CASSQGRSGNQPQHF
-	TRBV15	TRBJ1-6	-	TGTGCCACCAGCGTCAGTTATAATTCACCCCTCCACTTT	CATSVSYNSPLHF
TRBD1	TRBV5-6	TRBJ1-1	once	TGTGCCAGCAGCTTGGGACAGGGAACAACTGAAGCTTTCTTT	CASSLGQGTTEAFF